Sequencing of this TCR beta chain was carried out in a study of CD8 T cells in ankylosing spondylitis. Regarding the study as a whole: Made up of about eight highly homologous variants, a TCR beta motif appeared characteristic of ankylosing spondylitis blood. Previously reported in reactive arthritis synovial fluid and blood were some of the motif variants. Relatively rare in peripheral blood, disease-linked clones were also CD8+. Enrichment of disease-linked clones was reportedly significant in matched ankylosing spondylitis synovial fluid.

Trimming removed 6 bases from V and 8 bases from J; junction bases left unmatched: 12. There are 14 residues in the CDR3. Germline loops: CDR1 SGHTA, CDR2 FQGTGA. This clonotype was counted between two and nine times. Its antigen is unidentified. Preparation of TCR beta libraries was done by quantitative 5'-RACE with molecular barcodes. TCRdb redid the calling of the 5' RACE reads with MiXCR, one entry per CDR3 protein. This sample has some 700,000 distinct CDR3 sequences, with roughly 19% found just once. The sample comprised blood, either unsorted or a sorted T cell fraction (not recorded which). This chain links TRBV7-3 with TRBJ2-5; TRBD2 agrees at 7 bases. This TCR was sampled from a male donor with ankylosing spondylitis. CDR3 region: CASSLGASGDTQYF. CDR3 DNA sequence: TGTGCCAGCAGTTTAGGGGCTAGCGGAGACACCCAGTACTTC. Full variable domain (remainder filled in from reference TRBV7-3 and TRBJ2-5): GAGVSQTPSNKVTEKGKYVELRCDPISGHTALYWYRQSLGQGPEFLIYFQGTGAADDSGLPNDRFFAVRPEGSVSTLKIQRTERGDSAVYLCASSLGASGDTQYFGPGTRLLVL.